This T cell receptor (beta chain) was captured in a study of blood T cell repertoires in COVID-19 (dated by TCRdb to 2020 to 2021). Concerning the study at large: Samples covering the acute and convalescent phases of COVID-19 were provided by collaborators in the United States, Italy and Spain. The material from the prospective study consisted of cDNA or gDNA derived from T cells, B-cell-depleted T cells, or PBMCs. Deeply sampled blood TCRbeta repertoires from subjects exposed to, actively infected with, or recovered from COVID-19 were included in the dataset. The repertoires were released in a freely available public database meant as a resource for research on the immune response to SARS-CoV-2. Samples came from the ongoing ImmuneRACE study (first 160 participants) plus 1,254 subjects from 6 global collaborators. The sample metadata nearly always contained a de-identified subject ID, COVID-19 status, age in years and sex. Where available, HLA class I and class II types were taken from metadata supplied by the sample provider and were not determined by assay-based typing. Broader findings and caveats from the paper: The quantity of clinical and demographic metadata differed by source and by participant and was supplied without curation.

In the prospective study, participants were about 18 to 90 years old, resided in about two dozen geographic areas of the United States, and were enrolled through a virtual design. In the prospective study, participants were assigned to cohorts based on the clinical history participants reported in a screening survey and a study questionnaire. Recovered participants in ImmuneRACE Cohort 3 were defined as having two consecutive negative NP/OP PCR tests, clearance from a healthcare professional, or resolution of symptoms. Each participant in the prospective study had whole blood, serum and a nasopharyngeal or oropharyngeal swab collected by mobile phlebotomists. Additional blood draws and questionnaires over a 2-month period could optionally be provided by prospective study participants. Prospective study blood samples were shipped either frozen or at room temperature before DNA extraction. The immunoSEQ Assay, a bias-controlled multiplex PCR, was used to amplify TCRbeta CDR3 regions from genomic DNA. The paper's data handling went like this. Nucleated cell counts per sample were estimated from amplification of reference gene primers within the assay. To quantify the absolute abundance of each unique TCRbeta CDR3 rearrangement, sequence reads were collapsed and filtered. For each sample, productive Simpson clonality was calculated by taking the square root of Simpson's diversity index across productive rearrangements. Entries here come from immuneACCESS through TCRdb and include only in-frame sequences with V and J called. Some clones fail to appear in such tables; in the studies checked, an unresolved V gene covers under half of the shortfall, and the cause of the remainder is unknown. V, J and clone size reflect that table, while D and trimming were determined from the DNA. This sample holds over 300,000 clones; about 88% were observed only once. The ten largest clonotypes hold 9.5% of the sample.

This clone has a single count. It has no known antigen specificity. Per-nucleotide qualities are absent, and no much larger clonotype sits a single base away. Trimming takes 5 bases from V and 3 bases from J, and the germline ends sit 11 bases apart. The CDR1 and CDR2 encoded by the germline V gene are SNHLY and FYNNEI. Measured from the cysteine to the phenylalanine, the CDR3 is 13 residues long. Left in the record is the CDR3 DNA by itself, 39 bases read in frame from the first base. The rearranged chain carries TRBV2 and TRBJ2-7; 5 matching bases give a weak D call of TRBD2. Sequencing used PBMCs or T cells enriched from blood (not recorded which). The source is a woman between 35 and 50 years old who had recovered from COVID-19. The DNA reads as follows: TGTGCCAGCAGTTCGGAGGTTTACTACGAGCAGTACTTC. Translated, this is CASSSEVYYEQYF.